The next 7 T cell receptor beta chains were all read from a single sample in a study of radiation and T cells in renal cell carcinoma. Described time point: blood 4 weeks post-SBRT, at nephrectomy. As for treatment: 15 Gy SBRT to primary tumor, nephrectomy 4 weeks later. Using immunoSEQ multiplex PCR, the repertoire was profiled, and TCRdb retains in-frame clones only, with some absent. The repertoire holds more than 120,000 clones, with 80% to 90% as singletons. This specimen was blood, taken from a patient whose treatment included radiotherapy and nephrectomy. Every receptor here comes from a woman between 50 and 59 years old with renal cell carcinoma.

The V and J genes are TRBV18 and TRBJ1-3; 7 bases map to TRBD1. Germline CDR1 reads KGHSH; CDR2 reads LQKENI. The junction had 5 bases not matched to a gene; V was cut back by 0 bases and J by 0 bases. The length of the CDR3 is 17 residues. The CDR3 nucleotides are TGTGCCAGCTCACCACCGGGACAGACAATCTCTGGAAACACCATATATTTT. This encodes CASSPPGQTISGNTIYF.

V gene TRBV27 combines with J gene TRBJ2-4, with TRBD1 as a possible D gene (6 bases). Trimming shortened V by 0 bases and J by 10 bases, and 13 bases separated the two germline ends. The CDR3 is made up of 14 amino acids. CDR1 and CDR2 from the germline V gene are MNHEY and SMNVEV (reference sequence). The CDR3 nucleotides read TGTGCCAGCAGTTTATCGGCAGCAGGGGATATTCAGTACTTC. Its protein is CASSLSAAGDIQYF.

In regard to this clone: No conserved phenylalanine or tryptophan is present at the end of the CDR3, so a read error is the likely explanation. The chain has TRBV7-2 and TRBJ1-1, with D possibly being TRBD1 (6 bases). The CDR3 has 15 amino acids. The V gene's germline CDR1 is SGHTA and CDR2 FQGNSA. V shed 1 base and J shed 4 bases, with 13 bases lying between them. CDR3 protein: CASSLVWGAGTEAFL. In DNA, the CDR3 is TGTGCCAGCAGCTTAGTGTGGGGGGCTGGCACTGAAGCTTTCCTT.

This chain links TRBV6-5 with TRBJ2-3; TRBD2 matches at 9 bases. In germline, CDR1 is MNHEY, CDR2 SVGAGI. J gave up 2 bases and V 2 bases, and 5 bases lay outside the gene matches. CDR3 length equals 16 residues. The CDR3 DNA reads TGTGCCAGCAGTTACGGAGCGGGGGGTAACACAGATACGCAGTATTTT. Translating gives CASSYGAGGNTDTQYF.

This rearrangement joins TRBV7-9 to TRBJ2-7, with D possibly being TRBD2 (6 bases). With 0 bases removed from V and 12 bases from J, the gap between germline ends came to 24 bases. The CDR3 is made up of 16 amino acids. Per germline, CDR1 SEHNR and CDR2 FQNEAQ (reference sequence). The CDR3 protein is CASSLATGTGAAFGYF. The CDR3 coding sequence is TGTGCCAGCAGCTTAGCGACCGGGACTGGGGCCGCCTTTGGGTACTTC.

The rearrangement uses TRBV2 and TRBJ2-6, with a possible D match to TRBD2 (6 bases). CDR1 and CDR2 (germline): SNHLY, FYNNEI. V lost 6 bases and J lost 0, with 12 bases in between. This CDR3 spans 16 amino acids. CDR3: CASSRDSLSGANVLTF. The CDR3 nucleotides read TGTGCCAGCAGCCGGGACTCACTCTCTGGGGCCAACGTCCTGACTTTC.

The chain couples TRBV5-4 to TRBJ2-5; D uncertain. CDR1 SGHNT and CDR2 YYREEE come from the germline V gene (reference sequence). V was pared by 0 bases and J by 1 base, with 4 bases between. This CDR3 is built from 13 residues. CDR3 sequence reads: CASSLDSQETQYF. The CDR3 DNA is TGTGCCAGCAGCTTGGACTCCCAAGAGACCCAGTACTTC. Full variable domain (rest looked up from reference TRBV5-4 and TRBJ2-5): ETGVTQSPTHLIKTRGQQVTLRCSSQSGHNTVSWYQQALGQGPQFIFQYYREEENGRGNFPPRFSGLQFPNYSSELNVNALELDDSALYLCASSLDSQETQYFGPGTRLLVL.